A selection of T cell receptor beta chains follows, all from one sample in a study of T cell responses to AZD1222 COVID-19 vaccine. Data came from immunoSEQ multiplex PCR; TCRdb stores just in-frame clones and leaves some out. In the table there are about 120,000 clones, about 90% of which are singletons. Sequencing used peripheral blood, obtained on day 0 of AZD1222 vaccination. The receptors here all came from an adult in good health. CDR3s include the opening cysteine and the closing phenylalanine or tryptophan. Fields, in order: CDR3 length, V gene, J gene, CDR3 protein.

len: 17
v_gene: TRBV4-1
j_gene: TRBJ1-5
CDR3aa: CASSQDSRAHSNQPQHF

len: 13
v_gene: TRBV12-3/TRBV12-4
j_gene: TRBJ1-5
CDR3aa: CASSLKSNQPQHF

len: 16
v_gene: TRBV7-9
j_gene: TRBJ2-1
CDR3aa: CASSLDGSSSYNEQFF

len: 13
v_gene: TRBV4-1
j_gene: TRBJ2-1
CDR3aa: CASSQDRGLEQFF

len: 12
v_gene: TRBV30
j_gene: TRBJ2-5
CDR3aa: CAWTSVTETQYF

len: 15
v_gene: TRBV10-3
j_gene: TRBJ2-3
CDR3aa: CAISERGADTDTQYF

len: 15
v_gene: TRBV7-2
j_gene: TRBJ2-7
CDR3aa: CASSLAGTSSYEQYF

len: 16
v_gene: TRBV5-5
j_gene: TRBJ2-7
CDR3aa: CASSLGRGASSYEQYF

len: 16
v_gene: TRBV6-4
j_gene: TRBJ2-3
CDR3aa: CASSDGTSGGADTQYF

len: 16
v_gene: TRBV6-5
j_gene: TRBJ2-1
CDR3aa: CASSYPTGDRGNEQFF

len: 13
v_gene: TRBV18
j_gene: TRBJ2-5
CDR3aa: CASSPGLLETQYF

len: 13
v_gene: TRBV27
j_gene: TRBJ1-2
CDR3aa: CASSSRTGYGYTF

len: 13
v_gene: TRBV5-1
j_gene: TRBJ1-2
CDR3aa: CASSLRDTPTRTF

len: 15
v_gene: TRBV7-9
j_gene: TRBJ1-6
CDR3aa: CASSLSAGGNSPLHF

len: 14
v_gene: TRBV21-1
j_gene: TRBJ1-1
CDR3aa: CASRCGGVETEAFF

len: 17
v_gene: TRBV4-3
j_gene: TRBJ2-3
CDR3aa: CASSRRSGLLVVDTQYF

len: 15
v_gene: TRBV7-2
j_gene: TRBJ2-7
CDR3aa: CASSLPGTSGKKQYF

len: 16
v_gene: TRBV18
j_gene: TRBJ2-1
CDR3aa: CASSPSTRGGAGEQFF

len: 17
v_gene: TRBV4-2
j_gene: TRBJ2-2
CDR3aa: CASSHRSSGLYTGELFF

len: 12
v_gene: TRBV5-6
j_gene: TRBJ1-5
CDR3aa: CASSLQGQPQHF

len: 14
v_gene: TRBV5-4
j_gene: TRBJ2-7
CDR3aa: CASSLDRANYEQYF

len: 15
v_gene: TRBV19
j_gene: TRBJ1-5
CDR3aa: CASSGQGLSNQPQHF